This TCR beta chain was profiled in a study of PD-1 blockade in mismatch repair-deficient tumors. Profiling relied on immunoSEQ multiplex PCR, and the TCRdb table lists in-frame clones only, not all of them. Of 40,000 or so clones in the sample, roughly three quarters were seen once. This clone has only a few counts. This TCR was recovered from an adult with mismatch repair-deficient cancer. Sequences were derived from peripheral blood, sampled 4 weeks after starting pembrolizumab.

CDR3 sequence reads: CASSLDLVSVGTDTQYF. CDR3 DNA sequence: TGTGCCAGCAGCTTGGATTTGGTTTCGGTCGGCACAGATACGCAGTATTTT. The chain combines TRBV5-4 with TRBJ2-3, with unresolved D. The CDR3 sequence is 17 residues long. Germline CDR1 is SGHNT and CDR2 is YYREEE (reference sequence). V shed 0 bases and J shed 1 base, with 15 bases lying between them.